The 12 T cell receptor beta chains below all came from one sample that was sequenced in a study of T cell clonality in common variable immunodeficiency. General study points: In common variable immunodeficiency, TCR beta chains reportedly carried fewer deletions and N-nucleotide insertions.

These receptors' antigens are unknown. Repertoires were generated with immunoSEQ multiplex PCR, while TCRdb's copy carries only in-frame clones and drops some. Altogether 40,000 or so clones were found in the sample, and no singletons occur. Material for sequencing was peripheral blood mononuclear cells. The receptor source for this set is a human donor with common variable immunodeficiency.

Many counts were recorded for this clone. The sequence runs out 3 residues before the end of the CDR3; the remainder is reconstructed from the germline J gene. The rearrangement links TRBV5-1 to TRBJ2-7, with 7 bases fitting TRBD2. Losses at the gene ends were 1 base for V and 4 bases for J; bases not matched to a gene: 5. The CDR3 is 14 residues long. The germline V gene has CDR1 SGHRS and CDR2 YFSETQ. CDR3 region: CASSLKAGTYEQYF. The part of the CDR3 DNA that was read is TGCGCCAGCAGCTTGAAAGCGGGAACGTACGAG. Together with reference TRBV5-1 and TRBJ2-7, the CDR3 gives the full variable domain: KAGVTQTPRYLIKTRGQQVTLSCSPISGHRSVSWYQQTPGQGLQFLFEYFSETQRNKGNFPGRFSGRQFSNSRSEMNVSTLELGDSALYLCASSLKAGTYEQYFGPGTRLTVT.

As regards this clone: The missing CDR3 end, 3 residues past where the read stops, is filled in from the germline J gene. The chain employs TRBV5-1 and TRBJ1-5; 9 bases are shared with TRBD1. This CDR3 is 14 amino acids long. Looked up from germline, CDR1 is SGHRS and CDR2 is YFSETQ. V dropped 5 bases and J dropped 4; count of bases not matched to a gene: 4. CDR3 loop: CASRNGTGNQPQHF. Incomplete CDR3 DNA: TGCGCCAGCAGAAATGGGACAGGGAATCAGCCC.

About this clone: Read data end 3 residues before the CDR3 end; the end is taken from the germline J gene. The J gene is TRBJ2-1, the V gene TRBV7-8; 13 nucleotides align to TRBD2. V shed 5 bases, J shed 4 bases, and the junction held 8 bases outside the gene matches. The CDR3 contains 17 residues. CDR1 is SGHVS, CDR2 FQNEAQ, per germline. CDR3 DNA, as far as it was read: TGTGCCAGCAGCCCACGGACTAGCGGGAGTGAATACAATGAG. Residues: CASSPRTSGSEYNE. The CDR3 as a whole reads CASSPRTSGSEYNEQFF.

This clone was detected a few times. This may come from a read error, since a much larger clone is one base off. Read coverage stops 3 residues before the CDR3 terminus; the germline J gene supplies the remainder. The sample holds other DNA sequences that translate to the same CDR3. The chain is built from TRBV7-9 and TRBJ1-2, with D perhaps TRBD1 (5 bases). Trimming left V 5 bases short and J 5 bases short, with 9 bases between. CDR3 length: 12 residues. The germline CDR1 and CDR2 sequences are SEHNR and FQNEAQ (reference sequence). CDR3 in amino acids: CASSPGGYGYTF. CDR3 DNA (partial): TGTGCCAGCAGCCCCGGGGGTTATGGC.

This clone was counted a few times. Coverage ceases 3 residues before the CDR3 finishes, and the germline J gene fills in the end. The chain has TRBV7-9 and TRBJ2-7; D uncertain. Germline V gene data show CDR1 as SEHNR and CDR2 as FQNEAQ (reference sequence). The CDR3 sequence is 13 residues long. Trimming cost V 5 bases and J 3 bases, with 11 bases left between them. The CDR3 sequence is CASSLDADYEQYF. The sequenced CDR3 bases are TGTGCCAGCAGCCTCGACGCGGACTACGAG.

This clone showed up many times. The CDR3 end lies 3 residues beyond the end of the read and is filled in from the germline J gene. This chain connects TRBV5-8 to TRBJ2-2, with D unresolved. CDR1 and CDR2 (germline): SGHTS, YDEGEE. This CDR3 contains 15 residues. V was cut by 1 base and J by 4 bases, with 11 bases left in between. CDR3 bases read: TGTGCCAGCAGCTTGAGTTCAGGATTCACCGGGGAG. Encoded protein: CASSLSSGFTGE. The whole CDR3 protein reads CASSLSSGFTGELFF.

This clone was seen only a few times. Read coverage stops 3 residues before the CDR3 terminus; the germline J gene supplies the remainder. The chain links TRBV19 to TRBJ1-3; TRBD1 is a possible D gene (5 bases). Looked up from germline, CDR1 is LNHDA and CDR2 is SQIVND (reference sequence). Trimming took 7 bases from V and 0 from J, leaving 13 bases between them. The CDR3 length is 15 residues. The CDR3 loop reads CASIHGTHSGNTIYF. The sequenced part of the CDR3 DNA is TGTGCCAGTATACACGGGACTCACTCTGGAAACACC.

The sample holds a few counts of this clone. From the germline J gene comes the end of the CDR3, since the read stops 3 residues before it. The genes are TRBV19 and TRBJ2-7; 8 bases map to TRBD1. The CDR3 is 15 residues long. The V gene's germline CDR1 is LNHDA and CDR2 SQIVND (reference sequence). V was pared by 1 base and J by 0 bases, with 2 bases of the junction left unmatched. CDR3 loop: CASSIGTGSSYEQYF. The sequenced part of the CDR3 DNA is TGTGCCAGTAGTATAGGGACAGGGAGCTCCTACGAG.

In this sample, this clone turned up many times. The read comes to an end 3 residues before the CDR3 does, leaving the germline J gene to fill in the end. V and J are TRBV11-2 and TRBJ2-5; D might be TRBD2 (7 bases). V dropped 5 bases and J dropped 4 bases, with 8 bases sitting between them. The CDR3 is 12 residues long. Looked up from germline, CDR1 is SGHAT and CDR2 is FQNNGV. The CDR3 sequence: CASSRGGETQYF. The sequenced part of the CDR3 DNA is TGTGCCAGCAGCAGGGGGGGAGAGACC.

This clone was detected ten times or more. CDR3 residues: CAWARQLANYGYTF. The part of the CDR3 DNA that was read is TGTGCCTGGGCCAGACAGTTAGCTAACTATGGC. This chain links TRBV30 with TRBJ1-2; perhaps TRBD1 as D (5 bases). The read falls 3 residues short of the CDR3 end, and the missing part is taken from the germline J gene. V was pared by 5 bases and J by 0 bases, with 13 bases between. Germline lookup yields CDR1 GTSNPN and CDR2 SVGIG (reference sequence). This CDR3 has 14 residues.

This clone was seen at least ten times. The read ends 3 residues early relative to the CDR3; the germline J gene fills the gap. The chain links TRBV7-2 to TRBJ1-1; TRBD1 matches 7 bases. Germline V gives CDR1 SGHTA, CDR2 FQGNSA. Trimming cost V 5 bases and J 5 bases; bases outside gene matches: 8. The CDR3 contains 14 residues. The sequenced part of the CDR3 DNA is TGTGCCAGCAGCGAGACAGGGAGTTGGACTGAA. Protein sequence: CASSETGSWTE. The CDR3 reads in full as CASSETGSWTEAFF.

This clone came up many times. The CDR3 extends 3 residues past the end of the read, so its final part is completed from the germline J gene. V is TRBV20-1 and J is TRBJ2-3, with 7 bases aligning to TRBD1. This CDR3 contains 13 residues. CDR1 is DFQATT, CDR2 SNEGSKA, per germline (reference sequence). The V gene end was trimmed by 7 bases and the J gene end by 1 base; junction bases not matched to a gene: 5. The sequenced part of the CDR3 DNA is TGCAGTGGTGTAGGGGGCGGCACAGATACG. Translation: CSGVGGGTDT. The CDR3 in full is CSGVGGGTDTQYF.